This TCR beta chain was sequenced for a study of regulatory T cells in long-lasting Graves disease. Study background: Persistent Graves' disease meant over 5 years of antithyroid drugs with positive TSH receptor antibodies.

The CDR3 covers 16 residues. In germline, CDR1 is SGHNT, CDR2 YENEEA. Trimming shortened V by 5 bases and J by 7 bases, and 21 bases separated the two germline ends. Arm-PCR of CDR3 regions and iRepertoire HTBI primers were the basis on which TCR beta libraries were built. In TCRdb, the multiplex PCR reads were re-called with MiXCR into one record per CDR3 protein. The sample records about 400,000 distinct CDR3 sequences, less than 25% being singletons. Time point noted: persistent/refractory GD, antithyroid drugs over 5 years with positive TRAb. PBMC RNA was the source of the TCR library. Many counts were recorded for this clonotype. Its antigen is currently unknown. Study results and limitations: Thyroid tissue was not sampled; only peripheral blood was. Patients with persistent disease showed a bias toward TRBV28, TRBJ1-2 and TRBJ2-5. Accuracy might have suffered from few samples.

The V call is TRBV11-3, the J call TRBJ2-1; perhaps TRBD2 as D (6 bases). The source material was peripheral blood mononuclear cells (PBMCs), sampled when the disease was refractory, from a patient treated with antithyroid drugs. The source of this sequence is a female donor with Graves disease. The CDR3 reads CASSGGGFPPMNEQFF. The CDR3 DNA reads TGTGCCAGCAGCGGTGGGGGGTTCCCACCCATGAATGAGCAGTTCTTC.